These 16 T cell receptor beta chains came from one sample sequenced in a study of CD8+CD57+ T cells in acquired aplastic anemia. The template used for profiling TCR beta VDJ and CDR3 was genomic DNA. TCRdb processed the reads anew with MiXCR; each CDR3 protein has one entry. The sample contains more than 40,000 distinct CDR3 sequences, around 72% of which appear only once. Sequencing was done on a sample of sorted CD4+, CD8+, or CD8+CD57+ T cells (not recorded which) from PBMCs. The origin of the receptors is a human donor in good health, serving as a control.

This chain links TRBV7-9 with TRBJ2-7; possibly TRBD1 for D (6 bases). With 8 bases removed from V and 0 bases from J, the gap between germline ends came to 8 bases. Per the germline V gene, CDR1 is SEHNR and CDR2 is FQNEAQ (reference sequence). The CDR3 length is 12 residues. The chain's CDR3 is CASGTPSYEQYF. The CDR3 DNA reads as TGTGCCAGCGGGACACCCTCCTACGAGCAGTACTTC.

The rearrangement uses TRBV10-1 and TRBJ1-6; D remains unclear. V lost 6 bases and J lost 5, with 11 bases in between. The CDR3 covers 14 residues. Germline CDR1 WNHNN, CDR2 SYGVQD (reference sequence). Here the CDR3 reads CASSLERHNSPLHF. The CDR3 bases are TGCGCCAGCAGCCTGGAGCGACATAATTCACCCCTCCACTTT.

Only a few counts were recorded for this clonotype. The chain uses TRBV19 and TRBJ1-6; D uncertain. Germline CDR1 reads LNHDA; CDR2 reads SQIVND (reference sequence). This CDR3 comprises 15 residues. The V gene lost 6 bases and the J gene lost 10 bases, with 19 bases spanning the gap. The CDR3 sequence is CASRESPLQLSPLHF. In DNA form, the CDR3 reads TGTGCCAGTAGGGAATCGCCTTTACAGCTGTCACCCCTCCACTTT.

The gene calls are TRBV20-1 and TRBJ1-2; 9 positions agree with TRBD1. The J segment lost 8 bases and the V segment lost 3 bases, leaving 1 base of the junction unmatched. The germline CDR1 and CDR2 sequences are DFQATT and SNEGSKA (reference sequence). CDR3 length equals 11 residues. The CDR3, as DNA: TGCAGTGCTAGGGGGACAGGGGGCTACACCTTC. As protein: CSARGTGGYTF.

V and J are TRBV2 and TRBJ1-2; possibly TRBD1 for D (6 bases). From germline, CDR1 is SNHLY and CDR2 FYNNEI. V lost 4 bases and J lost 9, with 15 bases in between. The CDR3 runs 13 residues. In nucleotides, the CDR3 is TGTGCCAGCAGTGGAGGGGGATCTATTAGCTACACCTTC. Protein product: CASSGGGSISYTF.

This chain connects TRBV29-1 to TRBJ2-7, with 8 positions matching TRBD1. V was clipped by 6 bases and J by 3 bases; unmatched bases: 7. Per the germline V gene, CDR1 is SQVTM and CDR2 is ANQGSEA. This CDR3 has 13 residues. The CDR3 DNA follows: TGCAGCGTCCTTGGACAGGGTGGCTACGAGCAGTACTTC. This codes for CSVLGQGGYEQYF.

The chain links TRBV19 to TRBJ1-1; 10 positions match TRBD1. Trimming at V came to 7 bases and at J to 4 bases, leaving 9 bases not matched to a gene. The CDR3 extends over 15 amino acids. Per the germline V gene, CDR1 is LNHDA and CDR2 is SQIVND (reference sequence). The CDR3 DNA reads as TGTGCCAGTATCGATGAGAGGACAGGGGGCACTGAAGCTTTCTTT. Translating gives CASIDERTGGTEAFF.

The chain uses TRBV20-1 and TRBJ1-3; weak D call: TRBD1 (6 bases). The CDR3 runs to 15 residues. The V end lost 0 bases, the J end lost 1 base, and 10 bases lay between the germline ends. Per germline, CDR1 DFQATT and CDR2 SNEGSKA (reference sequence). The DNA for the CDR3 is TGCAGTGCTAGAGATGCACAGGGTTCTGGAAACACCATATATTTT. Residues: CSARDAQGSGNTIYF.

J is TRBJ1-5 and V is TRBV15; no firm D call. The V end lost 0 bases, the J end lost 1 base, and 10 bases lay between the germline ends. Germline V lookup: CDR1 LNHNV, CDR2 YYDKDF (reference sequence). The CDR3 length is 16 residues. The chain's CDR3 is CATSRDRLLSNQPQHF. As DNA, the CDR3 is TGTGCCACCAGCAGAGATCGATTACTGAGCAATCAGCCCCAGCATTTT.

The sample holds one count of this clonotype. One end of the junction varies from germline; a read error may be responsible. V gene TRBV29-1 combines with J gene TRBJ2-7, with D possibly TRBD1 on 7 matching bases. Germline assignment: CDR1 SQVTM and CDR2 ANQGSEA. The CDR3 covers 17 residues. In DNA, the CDR3 is TGCAGCGTTGTTGGTTTCGACAGGGACTCTCCAATCTACGGGCAGTACTTC. It translates to CSVVGFDRDSPIYGQYF.

This clonotype was detected many times. This chain links TRBV7-9 with TRBJ2-5, with 7 bases matching TRBD1. V lost 3 bases and J lost 0; bases outside the gene matches: 4. The germline V gene has CDR1 SEHNR and CDR2 FQNEAQ (reference sequence). The CDR3 loop spans 15 amino acids. The CDR3 loop reads CASSLTGIYQETQYF. The CDR3 coding sequence is TGTGCCAGCAGCTTGACAGGGATTTACCAAGAGACCCAGTACTTC. Full variable domain (rest looked up from reference TRBV7-9 and TRBJ2-5): DTGVSQNPRHKITKRGQNVTFRCDPISEHNRLYWYRQTLGQGPEFLTYFQNEAQLEKSRLLSDRFSAERPKGSFSTLEIQRTEQGDSAMYLCASSLTGIYQETQYFGPGTRLLVL.

The V gene is TRBV6-1, the J gene TRBJ2-2; TRBD1 matches 10 bases. Germline V CDR1 and CDR2: MNHNS, SASEGT. The V gene end was trimmed by 6 bases and the J gene end by 5 bases; junction bases not matched to a gene: 6. This CDR3 region has 15 residues. In DNA, the CDR3 is TGTGCCAGCAGGGAGGGGACAGGGGATACCGGGGAGCTGTTTTTT. Translated, it gives CASREGTGDTGELFF.

The J gene is TRBJ2-7, the V gene TRBV11-1, with D tentatively TRBD2 (5 bases). Germline CDR1 and CDR2: SGHAT and FQDESV (reference sequence). Trimming cost V 5 bases and J 3 bases, with 35 bases left between them. There are 21 residues in the CDR3. Written as DNA, the CDR3 is TGTGCCAGCAGCGCCCGTGGGCCTCGGACTGTCGGGGAGAAAGATCTCTACGAGCAGTACTTC. Its translation: CASSARGPRTVGEKDLYEQYF.

This sequence joins TRBV19 and TRBJ2-7, with D tentatively TRBD2 (6 bases). Between the trimmed V and J ends, which lost 6 bases and 3 bases, there was a span of 15 bases. Germline V gene sequence: CDR1 LNHDA, CDR2 SQIVND (reference sequence). The CDR3 runs 14 residues. As DNA, the CDR3 is TGTGCCAGTAGCCCTGGAGGGGCGAACTACGAGCAGTACTTC. Encoded protein: CASSPGGANYEQYF.

A remark on this clonotype: Sequence at one end of the junction differs from germline and may be a read error. The chain links TRBV4-2 to TRBJ2-2; D assignment may be TRBD1 or TRBD2 (5 bases each). The CDR3 length is 16 residues. In germline, CDR1 is LGHNA, CDR2 YNFKEQ. CDR3 sequence: CASSPGTAKGTGELFF. In nucleotides, the CDR3 is TGTGCCAGCAGCCCGGGGACCGCGAAGGGAACCGGGGAACTGTTTTTT.

For this clonotype: Sequence at one end of the junction differs from germline and may be a read error. The V gene is TRBV7-7, the J gene TRBJ2-3; D possibly corresponds to TRBD2 (6 bases). Germline V gene lookup returns CDR1 SSHAT and CDR2 FNYEAQ (reference sequence). The CDR3 is 13 residues long. Here the CDR3 DNA reads TGTGCTAGCAGCTTAGGCGGGGCAGGTACGCAGTATTTT. This sequence encodes CASSLGGAGTQYF.